This TCR beta chain comes out of a study of blood T cell repertoires in COVID-19. As for the study in general: Donors in the United States, Italy and Spain gave samples during acute or convalescent COVID-19. Sources were T cells, B-cell-depleted T cells, or PBMCs; the material itself was cDNA or gDNA.

Original handling: Cell counts per sample came from amplifying reference gene primers. TCRdb's copy holds only in-frame clones and misses some; the assay was immunoSEQ multiplex PCR. Clonal size and the V and J genes are those of that table, whereas D and trimming came from the DNA. The sample lists approximately 250,000 clones, approximately 84% occurring once. The sequence derives from a man aged 35 to 55 with acute or convalescent COVID-19. The sequenced material came from peripheral blood.

The CDR3 region is CATSRDLAGAITDTQYF. As DNA, the CDR3 is TGTGCCACCAGCAGAGATCTTGCGGGGGCCATCACAGATACGCAGTATTTT. The V gene is TRBV15, the J gene TRBJ2-3, with D possibly matching TRBD2 (7 bases). CDR3 length equals 17 residues. Germline CDR1 is LNHNV and CDR2 is YYDKDF (reference sequence). Deletions cut 0 bases from V and 2 bases from J, with 15 bases between. Looking up the rest from reference TRBV15 and TRBJ2-3 gives the full variable domain: DAMVIQNPRYQVTQFGKPVTLSCSQTLNHNVMYWYQQKSSQAPKLLFHYYDKDFNNEADTPDNFQSRRPNTSFCFLDIRSPGLGDTAMYLCATSRDLAGAITDTQYFGPGTRLTVL.